The 14 T cell receptor beta chains in this list originate from one sample, sequenced in a study of blood T cell repertoires in COVID-19. Profiling relied on immunoSEQ multiplex PCR, and the TCRdb table lists in-frame clones only, not all of them. The sample holds 150,000 to 200,000 clones, roughly 80% seen once. Sample: peripheral blood. These receptors were obtained from a man aged 50-60 years who had recovered from COVID-19.

The rearrangement links TRBV28 to TRBJ2-7, with D possibly matching TRBD1 (6 bases). Germline assignment: CDR1 MDHEN and CDR2 SYDVKM. CDR3 size: 14 residues. The ends were cut back, 7 bases at V and 2 bases at J, with 15 bases in the middle. CDR3 bases: TGTGCCAGCACCGGCCAGGGGTGGACCTACGAGCAGTACTTC. Translated, it gives CASTGQGWTYEQYF.

The chain carries TRBV18 and TRBJ2-3, with 13 bases identical to TRBD2. The germline V gene has CDR1 KGHSH and CDR2 LQKENI. The ends lost 7 bases at V and 1 base at J; junction bases unmatched: 2. The CDR3 spans 15 residues. The CDR3 reads CASYGLAGGTDTQYF. The DNA for the CDR3 is TGTGCCAGCTACGGACTAGCGGGGGGCACAGATACGCAGTATTTT.

This chain links TRBV19 with TRBJ1-5; maybe TRBD1 (6 bases). CDR1 and CDR2 from the germline V gene are LNHDA and SQIVND (reference sequence). V lost 4 bases and J 5 bases, leaving 18 bases between the germline ends. The CDR3 has 16 residues. Written as DNA, the CDR3 is TGTGCCAGTAGTAAGGGTCGGAACACAGGGTATCAGCCCCAGCATTTT. Protein: CASSKGRNTGYQPQHF.

The J gene is TRBJ1-6, the V gene TRBV6-5; D is uncertain. CDR1 is MNHEY, CDR2 SVGAGI, per germline. V lost 2 bases and J lost 3, with 8 bases in between. The CDR3 has 15 residues. The CDR3 DNA is TGTGCCAGCAGTTACGATGCAGGCTATAATTCACCCCTCCACTTT. The encoded protein is CASSYDAGYNSPLHF.

The CDR3 loop is CASSLGASGYTF. The CDR3, as DNA: TGCGCCAGCAGCTTGGGGGCGTCCGGCTACACCTTC. The V gene is TRBV5-1, the J gene TRBJ1-2; D ambiguous. The V gene's germline CDR1 is SGHRS and CDR2 YFSETQ. This CDR3 has 12 residues. Between the trimmed V and J ends, which lost 0 bases and 8 bases, there was a span of 8 bases.

The chain is built from TRBV29-1 and TRBJ2-1; D gene uncertain. The V gene's germline CDR1 is SQVTM and CDR2 ANQGSEA. V was cut by 3 bases and J by 0 bases, with 12 bases left in between. CDR3 length: 15 residues. CDR3 DNA sequence: TGCAGCGTTGACCGTCGCGGTAGCTCCTACAATGAGCAGTTCTTC. It codes for CSVDRRGSSYNEQFF.

The chain is built from TRBV2 and TRBJ2-7, with D perhaps TRBD1 (6 bases). Looked up from germline, CDR1 is SNHLY and CDR2 is FYNNEI. Between the trimmed V and J ends, which lost 1 base and 7 bases, there was a span of 17 bases. CDR3 size: 15 residues. CDR3: CASSEEGVATVEQYF. CDR3 nucleotide sequence: TGTGCCAGCAGTGAAGAGGGGGTGGCTACAGTGGAGCAGTACTTC. The whole variable domain, filled in from reference TRBV2 and TRBJ2-7, reads EPEVTQTPSHQVTQMGQEVILRCVPISNHLYFYWYRQILGQKVEFLVSFYNNEISEKSEIFDDQFSVERPDGSNFTLKIRSTKLEDSAMYFCASSEEGVATVEQYFGPGTRLTVT.

This clone was seen only a few times. V is TRBV13 and J is TRBJ2-1; a possible D gene is TRBD2 (5 bases). Germline V gene data show CDR1 as PRHDT and CDR2 as FYEKMQ (reference sequence). The V and J ends lost 8 bases and 5 bases respectively, with 19 bases between them. The CDR3 is made up of 15 amino acids. The CDR3 sequence: CASQPRETFNNEQFF. Written as DNA, the CDR3 is TGTGCCAGCCAACCACGGGAAACATTCAACAATGAGCAGTTCTTC.

The rearrangement uses TRBV7-3 and TRBJ2-1; D perhaps matches TRBD2 (5 bases). This CDR3 spans 15 amino acids. Per the germline V gene, CDR1 is SGHTA and CDR2 is FQGTGA. V was clipped by 2 bases and J by 4 bases, with 12 bases between them. DNA of the CDR3: TGTGCCAGCAGCTTAGGCGGGCTTGGTTACAATGAGCAGTTCTTC. Translation gives CASSLGGLGYNEQFF.

This clone was found a few times. The chain links TRBV6-1 to TRBJ2-1; TRBD2 matches 8 bases. Germline V gene data show CDR1 as MNHNS and CDR2 as SASEGT. The V and J ends lost 0 bases and 10 bases, in that order; junction bases with no gene match: 11. The CDR3 sequence is 16 residues long. CDR3 DNA: TGTGCCAGCAGTGAAGCATTAAGCGGGAGACGAGGGGAGCAGTTCTTC. Translated: CASSEALSGRRGEQFF.

The J gene is TRBJ1-3, the V gene TRBV6-1; D gene uncertain. This CDR3 has 15 residues. V lost 1 base, J lost 4 bases, and 11 bases lay in between. Per germline, CDR1 MNHNS and CDR2 SASEGT. In DNA form, the CDR3 reads TGTGCCAGCAGTGAAGATACGGGTCCAGGAAACACCATATATTTT. Its translation is CASSEDTGPGNTIYF.

V gene TRBV29-1 combines with J gene TRBJ1-1, with D uncertain. This CDR3 is built from 13 residues. Germline V gene sequence: CDR1 SQVTM, CDR2 ANQGSEA. V gave up 4 bases and J gave up 0 bases, with 9 bases separating them. The CDR3 DNA is TGCAGCGTTGGGCGAACAGTGAACACTGAAGCTTTCTTT. Its translation: CSVGRTVNTEAFF.

This chain connects TRBV5-1 to TRBJ2-5; TRBD2 might be the D (6 bases). The CDR3 length is 16 residues. V was cut by 5 bases and J by 4 bases, with 21 bases left in between. The germline V gene encodes CDR1 SGHRS and CDR2 YFSETQ. The CDR3 bases are TGCGCCAGCAGAGTATGGGACTCACGCCCCGGAGAGACCCAGTACTTC. Its translation: CASRVWDSRPGETQYF.

The chain joins TRBV5-8 to TRBJ2-3; 10 nucleotides align to TRBD1. Germline-derived CDR1 and CDR2 are SGHTS and YDEGEE. V was pared by 4 bases and J by 4 bases, with 3 bases of the junction left unmatched. The CDR3 has 14 amino acids. As DNA, the CDR3 is TGTGCCAGCAGCCTCGGACAGGGGGCAGATACGCAGTATTTT. It codes for CASSLGQGADTQYF.